The source of this TCR beta chain is a study of technical replicates of blood from a handful of donors. The assay was immunoSEQ multiplex PCR, and TCRdb's table has in-frame clones only and misses some. The table includes about 58,000 clones, around 96% detected once. V was pared by 4 bases and J by 5 bases, with 8 bases of the junction left unmatched. Germline assignment: CDR1 SGDLS and CDR2 YYNGEE. This CDR3 contains 14 residues. The V call is TRBV9, the J call TRBJ2-7; 8 nucleotides match TRBD1. This TCR came from a human donor in good health. Some clones in this sample may be carry-over from other donors' samples. The specimen sequenced was PBMCs. CDR3 sequence (DNA): TGTGCCAGCAGCCCCCAGGGGGCAGTTCACGAGCAGTACTTC. Translation gives CASSPQGAVHEQYF.